This T cell receptor beta chain originates from a study of blood T cell repertoires in COVID-19. Across the whole study: Both acute and convalescent COVID-19 samples were obtained from the United States, Italy and Spain. T cells, B-cell-depleted T cells, or PBMCs provided the cDNA or gDNA that served as material.

The V end lost 0 bases, the J end lost 3 bases, and 22 bases lay between the germline ends. The CDR3 has 18 amino acids. Germline V gives CDR1 SGHDT, CDR2 YYEEEE. Donors were grouped by their self-reported clinical history. The repertoire was sequenced with immunoSEQ multiplex PCR; TCRdb's copy has only in-frame clones and lacks some. This sample yields 230,000 or so clones, of which roughly 81% are seen a single time; around 6.3% belongs to the top ten. Sequenced: PBMCs or T cells enriched from blood (not recorded which). The receptor comes from a woman aged 45-65 years who had been exposed to COVID-19. The rearrangement uses TRBV5-6 and TRBJ2-7; TRBD1 might be the D (7 bases). The CDR3 loop is CASSLGWHQGGVGYEQYF. The CDR3 nucleotides read TGTGCCAGCAGCTTGGGGTGGCATCAGGGGGGAGTGGGCTACGAGCAGTACTTC.